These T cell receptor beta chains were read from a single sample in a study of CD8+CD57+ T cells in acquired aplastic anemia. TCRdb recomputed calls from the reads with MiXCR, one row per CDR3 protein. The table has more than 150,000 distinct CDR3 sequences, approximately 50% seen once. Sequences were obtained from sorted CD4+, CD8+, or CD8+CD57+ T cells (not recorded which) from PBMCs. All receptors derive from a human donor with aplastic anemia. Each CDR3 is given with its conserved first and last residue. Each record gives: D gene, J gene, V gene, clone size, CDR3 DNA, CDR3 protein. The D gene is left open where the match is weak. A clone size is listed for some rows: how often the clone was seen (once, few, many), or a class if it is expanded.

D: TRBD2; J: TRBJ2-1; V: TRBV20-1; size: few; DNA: TGCAGTGCTAGAGGGGGACTAGCGGACTCCGATGAGCAGTTCTTC; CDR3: CSARGGLADSDEQFF
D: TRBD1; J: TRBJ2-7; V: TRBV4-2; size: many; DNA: TGTGCCAGCAGCGGACAGGGGTCCCCCTCCTACGAGCAGTACTTC; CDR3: CASSGQGSPSYEQYF
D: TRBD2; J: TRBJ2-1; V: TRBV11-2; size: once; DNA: TGTGCCAGCAGCATGTTGACTAGCGGGGCCTACAATGAGCAGTTCTTC; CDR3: CASSMLTSGAYNEQFF
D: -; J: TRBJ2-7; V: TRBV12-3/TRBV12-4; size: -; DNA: TGTGCCAGCAGGTGGGGGTACGAGCAGTACTTC; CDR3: CASRWGYEQYF
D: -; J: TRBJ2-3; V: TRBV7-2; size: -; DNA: TGTGCCAGCAACGAATGGGATATCACAGATACGCAGTATTTT; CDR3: CASNEWDITDTQYF
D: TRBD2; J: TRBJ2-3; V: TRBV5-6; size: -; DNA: TGTGCCAGCAGCTTGATAGCGGGGGGCACAGATACGCAGTATTTT; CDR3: CASSLIAGGTDTQYF
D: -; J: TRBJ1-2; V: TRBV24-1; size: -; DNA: TGTGCCACCAGTGACCCCGGTATCTATGGCTACACCTTC; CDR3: CATSDPGIYGYTF
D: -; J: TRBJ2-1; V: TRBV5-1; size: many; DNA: TGCGCCAGCAGCGGACAGCCTCTCAATGAGCAGTTCTTC; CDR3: CASSGQPLNEQFF
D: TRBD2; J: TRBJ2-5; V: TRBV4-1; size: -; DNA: TGCGCCAGCAGGACTAGCGGGGGGGCAGAGACCCAGTACTTC; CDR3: CASRTSGGAETQYF
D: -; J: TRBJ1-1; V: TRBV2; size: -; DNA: TGTGCCAGCTATATAGGCCCTCGACCCACTGAAGCTTTCTTT; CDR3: CASYIGPRPTEAFF
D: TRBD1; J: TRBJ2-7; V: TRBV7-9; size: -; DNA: TGTGCCAGCAGCTTAGGGGACAGGGCTCACGAGCAGTACTTC; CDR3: CASSLGDRAHEQYF
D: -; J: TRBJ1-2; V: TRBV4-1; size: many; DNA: TGCGCCAGCAGCCAAGATAGGGACCCCTATGGCTACACCTTC; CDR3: CASSQDRDPYGYTF
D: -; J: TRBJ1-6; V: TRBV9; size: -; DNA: TGTGCCAGCAGCGGCGCATTTTCACCCCTCCACTTT; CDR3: CASSGAFSPLHF
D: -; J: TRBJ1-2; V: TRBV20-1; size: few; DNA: TGCAGTGCTAGTGTGGAGGGAAACGACTATGGCTACACCTTC; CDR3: CSASVEGNDYGYTF
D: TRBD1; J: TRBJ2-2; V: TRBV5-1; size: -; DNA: TGCGCCAGCAGCCAAGACAGGGTCTCCGGGGAGCTGTTTTTT; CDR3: CASSQDRVSGELFF
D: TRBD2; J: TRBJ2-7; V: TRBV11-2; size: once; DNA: TGTGCCAGCAGCCCAACATCACTTAGCGGGGCCTCTTACGAGCAGTACTTC; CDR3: CASSPTSLSGASYEQYF
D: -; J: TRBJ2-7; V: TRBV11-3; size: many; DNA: TGTGCCAGCAGCCTCCCCAACCTCTACGAGCAGTACTTC; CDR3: CASSLPNLYEQYF
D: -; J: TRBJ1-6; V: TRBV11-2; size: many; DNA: TGTGCCAGCAGCCTCAATTCGGGGTCTTCAGGTCGAGTGAATTCACCCCTCCACTTT; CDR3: CASSLNSGSSGRVNSPLHF
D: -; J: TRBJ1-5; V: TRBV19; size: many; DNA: TGTGCCAGTTACGAGACAGGCACTTTTCAGCCCCAGCATTTT; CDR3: CASYETGTFQPQHF
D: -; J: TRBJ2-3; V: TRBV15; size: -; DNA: TGTGCCACCCAGGGTTGGGTTAGCACAGATACGCAGTATTTT; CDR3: CATQGWVSTDTQYF
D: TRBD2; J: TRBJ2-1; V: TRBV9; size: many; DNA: TGTGCCAGCAGCGTAGTCGGAACTAGCGTATACAATGAGCAGTTCTTC; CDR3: CASSVVGTSVYNEQFF
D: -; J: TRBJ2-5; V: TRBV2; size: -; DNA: TGTGTCAGCAGTTTCCTGGGACTCGGAGGGACCCAGTACTTC; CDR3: CVSSFLGLGGTQYF
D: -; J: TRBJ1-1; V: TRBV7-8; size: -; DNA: TGTGCCAGCAGGCGCCAGAGTCACAGTGTATCGGCTGAAGCTTTCTTT; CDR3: CASRRQSHSVSAEAFF
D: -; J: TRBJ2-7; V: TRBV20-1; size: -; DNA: TGCAGTGCTAGAGAGGGGGGCGGTGTGGGCGAGCAGTACTTC; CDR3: CSAREGGGVGEQYF
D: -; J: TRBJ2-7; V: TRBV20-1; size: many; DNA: TGCAGTGCTAGCGCCCCCCCCGGATTGAACTCCTACGAGCAGTACTTC; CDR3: CSASAPPGLNSYEQYF
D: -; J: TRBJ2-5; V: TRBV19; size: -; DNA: TGTGCCACCGACAGTAAAGGGACCCAGTACTTC; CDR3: CATDSKGTQYF
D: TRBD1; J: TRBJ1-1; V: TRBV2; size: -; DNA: TGTGCCAGCTGGGACAGGGGAATGGAGACTGAAGCTTTCTTT; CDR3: CASWDRGMETEAFF
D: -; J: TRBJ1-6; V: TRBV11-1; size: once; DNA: TGTGCCAGCAGCTTAGGGCCCGCAGGGGCTGATTCACCCCTCCACTTT; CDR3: CASSLGPAGADSPLHF
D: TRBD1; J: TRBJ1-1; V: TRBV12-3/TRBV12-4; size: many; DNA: TGTGCCAGCAGTTTGATACGGGACAGGAGTGCAGCTTTCTTT; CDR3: CASSLIRDRSAAFF
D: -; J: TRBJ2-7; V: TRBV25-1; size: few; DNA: TGTGCCAGCAGTGCAGGTCCCCACGAGCAGTACTTC; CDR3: CASSAGPHEQYF
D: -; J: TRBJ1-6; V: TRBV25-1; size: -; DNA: TGTGCCAGCATAGGGGGGGGGCGCGGGTCACCCCTCCACTTT; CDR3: CASIGGGRGSPLHF